These 16 T cell receptor beta chains originate from one sample sequenced in a study of T cell changes during pregnancy in multiple sclerosis. This table comes from immunoSEQ multiplex PCR, and its TCRdb copy is limited to in-frame clones, with some not included. The sample lists about 76,000 clones, more than 90% occurring once. Sequenced here: peripheral blood, sampled after pregnancy. These receptors all come from a female donor in good health, enrolled as a control in a pregnancy study.

This chain connects TRBV5-1 to TRBJ2-2; 7 nucleotides line up with TRBD1. Germline lookup yields CDR1 SGHRS and CDR2 YFSETQ. CDR3 length equals 17 residues. V shed 1 base, J shed 4 bases, and the junction held 10 bases outside the gene matches. CDR3 protein: CASSLIRDSEATGELFF. For the CDR3, the DNA is TGCGCCAGCAGCTTGATCCGGGACAGTGAAGCCACCGGGGAGCTGTTTTTT.

The J gene is TRBJ1-3, the V gene TRBV5-1; 7 bases agree with TRBD1. The CDR3 has 16 amino acids. Germline assignment: CDR1 SGHRS and CDR2 YFSETQ. Trimming cost V 0 bases and J 3 bases; bases outside gene matches: 6. This chain's CDR3 is CASSLAGTVFGNTIYF. CDR3 coding DNA: TGCGCCAGCAGCTTGGCCGGGACAGTGTTTGGAAACACCATATATTTT.

The chain joins TRBV7-9 to TRBJ1-3; D perhaps matches TRBD1 (5 bases). CDR1 SEHNR and CDR2 FQNEAQ come from the germline V gene (reference sequence). The V end lost 5 bases, the J end lost 4 bases, and 27 bases lay between the germline ends. The CDR3 runs 19 residues. The CDR3 nucleotides are TGTGCCAGCAGCCCCCTCTGGGGCCGACCTTTTCAAATGGGAAACACCATATATTTT. Its translation is CASSPLWGRPFQMGNTIYF.

This chain connects TRBV2 to TRBJ1-6; D remains unclear. The germline V gene encodes CDR1 SNHLY and CDR2 FYNNEI. The V gene lost 7 bases and the J gene lost 5 bases, with 12 bases spanning the gap. CDR3 length equals 14 residues. The CDR3: CASTNPENNSPLHF. DNA for the CDR3: TGTGCCAGCACCAACCCGGAGAATAATTCACCCCTCCACTTT.

The chain carries TRBV5-1 and TRBJ2-3; D is uncertain. Germline values: CDR1 SGHRS, CDR2 YFSETQ. The germline V and J ends were trimmed by 2 bases and 5 bases, with 9 bases remaining between them. The CDR3 length is 13 residues. The CDR3 nucleotides read TGCGCCAGCAGCTTTGAGGCCAGAGATACGCAGTATTTT. Its protein is CASSFEARDTQYF.

Only one count was recorded for this clone. The J gene is TRBJ2-7, the V gene TRBV7-2, with 7 nucleotides matching TRBD2. Germline values: CDR1 SGHTA, CDR2 FQGNSA. CDR3 length equals 16 residues. V gave up 5 bases and J gave up 4 bases; unmatched junction bases: 14. CDR3 sequence reads: CASSPRNGGVRYEQYF. The DNA of the CDR3 is TGTGCCAGCAGCCCAAGGAATGGGGGGGTACGTTACGAGCAGTACTTC.

The chain carries TRBV5-1 and TRBJ2-3; D is ambiguous. This CDR3 is built from 16 residues. Trimming shortened V by 2 bases and J by 2 bases, and 15 bases separated the two germline ends. Germline CDR1 SGHRS, CDR2 YFSETQ. CDR3: CASSLGELLTTDTQYF. The CDR3 DNA follows: TGCGCCAGCAGCTTAGGAGAGCTGTTAACCACAGATACGCAGTATTTT.

The chain is built from TRBV4-2 and TRBJ2-7; TRBD2 matches 7 bases. Losses at the gene ends were 1 base for V and 2 bases for J; bases not matched to a gene: 17. In germline, CDR1 is LGHNA, CDR2 YNFKEQ. The CDR3 is 19 amino acids. The chain's CDR3 is CASSQGGGYMGGKPYEQYF. DNA of the CDR3: TGTGCCAGCAGCCAAGGGGGGGGATATATGGGAGGAAAGCCCTACGAGCAGTACTTC.

V is TRBV6-4 and J is TRBJ2-4; 11 bases are shared with TRBD1. The ends lost 2 bases at V and 7 bases at J; junction bases unmatched: 1. The V gene's germline CDR1 is MRHNA and CDR2 SNTAGT. The CDR3 totals 14 residues. The CDR3 region has the DNA TGTGCCAGCAGTGACGGGACAGGGGGGAACATTCAGTACTTC. The encoded protein is CASSDGTGGNIQYF.

The chain combines TRBV27 with TRBJ1-2; TRBD1 agrees at 9 bases. CDR1 is MNHEY, CDR2 SMNVEV, per germline (reference sequence). The CDR3 runs to 14 residues. The junction had 6 bases not matched to a gene; V was cut back by 5 bases and J by 5 bases. CDR3 region: CASSRGQGSYGYTF. The CDR3 DNA is TGTGCCAGCAGTCGGGGACAGGGAAGTTATGGCTACACCTTC.

The rearrangement links TRBV9 to TRBJ2-7; possibly TRBD2 for D (6 bases). Germline loops: CDR1 SGDLS, CDR2 YYNGEE. Trimming stripped 3 bases from V and 4 bases from J, with 14 bases between. The CDR3 spans 14 residues. CDR3 in amino acids: CASSAGLGSYEQYF. The CDR3 DNA is TGTGCCAGCAGCGCGGGACTGGGGTCTTACGAGCAGTACTTC.

The chain recombines TRBV30 with TRBJ2-1, with D possibly being TRBD2 (6 bases). This CDR3 region has 17 residues. In germline, CDR1 is GTSNPN, CDR2 SVGIG (reference sequence). With 0 bases removed from V and 7 bases from J, the gap between germline ends came to 22 bases. The CDR3 DNA sequence: TGTGCCTGGAGTGTACTTGGAGGAGCGGGCGGGAAAAATGAGCAGTTCTTC. Its protein is CAWSVLGGAGGKNEQFF.

This chain links TRBV18 with TRBJ2-5; D might be TRBD2 (7 bases). CDR1 and CDR2 from the germline V gene are KGHSH and LQKENI. The CDR3 is 14 amino acids. Between the trimmed V and J ends, which lost 4 bases and 5 bases, there was a span of 14 bases. CDR3 protein: CASSLRGARETQYF. CDR3 nucleotide sequence: TGTGCCAGCTCACTTCGGGGGGCCCGGGAGACCCAGTACTTC.

V usage is TRBV4-2 and J usage is TRBJ2-7; tentative D call: TRBD1 (6 bases). V lost 5 bases and J lost 4, with 18 bases in between. CDR1 and CDR2 (germline): LGHNA, YNFKEQ. CDR3 length: 15 residues. CDR3 loop: CASSSTGTYRYEQYF. CDR3 in DNA: TGTGCCAGCAGCTCTACCGGGACATACCGTTACGAGCAGTACTTC.

V gene TRBV6-4 combines with J gene TRBJ2-2; perhaps TRBD2 as D (5 bases). Germline V gives CDR1 MRHNA, CDR2 SNTAGT. The CDR3 has 16 residues. Trimming left V 0 bases short and J 5 bases short, with 13 bases between. CDR3 DNA sequence: TGTGCCAGCAGTGACTCGAGGGTTGAATCTACCGGGGAGCTGTTTTTT. Amino acid sequence: CASSDSRVESTGELFF.

The rearrangement links TRBV7-3 to TRBJ2-3, with 9 bases identical to TRBD2. CDR3 size: 16 residues. The V gene end was trimmed by 3 bases and the J gene end by 2 bases; junction bases not matched to a gene: 6. Germline V gene data show CDR1 as SGHTA and CDR2 as FQGTGA. CDR3 nucleotide sequence: TGTGCCAGCAGCTTGGGTAGCGGGGGTTACACAGATACGCAGTATTTT. Protein sequence: CASSLGSGGYTDTQYF.